This T cell receptor beta chain is from a study of technical replicates of blood from several donors. Germline assignment: CDR1 SNHLY and CDR2 FYNNEI. The CDR3 sequence is 16 residues long. The junction had 8 bases not matched to a gene; V was cut back by 0 bases and J by 5 bases. Data came from immunoSEQ multiplex PCR; TCRdb stores just in-frame clones and leaves some out. The sample records about 93,000 clones, 95% being singletons. The origin of this receptor is a human donor in good health. The source material was T cells isolated from PBMCs. V gene TRBV2 combines with J gene TRBJ2-3; 7 bases are a match to TRBD2. The CDR3 coding sequence is TGTGCCAGCAGTGAAGCGTCTAGCGGCCCCGGAGATACGCAGTATTTT. Translation gives CASSEASSGPGDTQYF.